The TCR beta chain described here comes from a study of molecular identifiers for immune sequencing clone quantification (dated by TCRdb to 2016 to 2019). Background for the entire study: In a replicate experiment, RNA from roughly 20,000 or 100,000 naive CD8 T cells was split into five aliquots, four of which were sequenced. CD8 T cells were used in a methods study to benchmark molecular-identifier clustering-based TCR repertoire sequencing (MIDCIRS) and TCR RNA copy counting. The study at large found these results: Clones above 20 RNA copies held over 98% of molecules in CMV-specific effector cells but under 1% in naive cells. A single cell's worth of spiked-in Jurkat TCR RNA was reported detectable even among 850,000 to 1,000,000 naive CD8 T cells. Without barcode sub-clustering, chimeric consensus sequences inflated TCR diversity; chimeras reached as high as 47%. Modeling indicated around 2.7 TCR RNA copies recovered per cell, compared with roughly 10 by digital PCR, which implies a capture efficiency of 25% to 35%. Spiked-in Jurkat TCR RNA (about ten copies' worth), which is not part of the donor repertoire, was contained in the naive libraries. Highly expanded clone sizes could be underestimated because identical TCR molecules may share a barcode.

Library prep was done by PCR. The sequencer was an Illumina HiSeq 4000. Bulk TCR libraries were made following a previously described method, with the TCR primers given in Table S5. Total RNA was purified with the Qiagen AllPrep DNA/RNA kit. Before any analysis, reads coming from multiple sequencing runs of the same library were combined into one pool. Concerning the study's data processing: Reads were retained only if their TCR constant sequence matched exactly, and those retained reads were trimmed to 150 nt and grouped according to their 12-nt molecular barcodes. Reads inside each barcode group were sub-clustered using a 15% Levenshtein threshold, and a quality-weighted consensus sequence was constructed for each RNA molecule. Non-functional sequences were discarded, and so were lower-count sequences lying one edit away from another sequence. On the basis of fitting two negative binomial distributions, barcode sub-clusters with fewer than 20% of the maximum read count were discarded. In TCRdb, the public reads were trimmed at Q25 with fastp and aligned with MiXCR, with productive beta chains retained. Under each unique CDR3 protein, matching rows form one entry showing the most common genes and DNA. TCRdb's processing, not the study's, gives the V and J calls here. A total of about 640,000 distinct CDR3 sequences appear in this sample, less than 20% of them only once. The ten largest clones represent 0.75% to 0.95% of the sample.

Libraries of naive CD8 T cells were built from around 20,000 to 990,000 sorted cells, with 10%, 30% or 50% of the purified RNA used. Naive CD8 T cells, defined as CD8+CD4-CCR7+CD45RA+, were FACS-sorted into RLT Plus buffer on a BD FACSAria II. Approximately 9 TCR copies' worth of Jurkat RNA were spiked into about 19,000-1,000,000 naive CD8 T cell samples to test detection sensitivity. Enrichment of CD8 T cells was performed with RosetteSep CD8+ T Cell Enrichment Cocktail and Ficoll-Paque, after which ACK red cell lysis was carried out. At the junction V is shortened by 5 bases and J by 7 bases; bases outside the gene matches: 9. Its CDR3 holds 15 amino acids, cysteine through phenylalanine. Only the CDR3 part of the read is kept: 45 bases, read in frame from the first base. This clonotype has more than one count but fewer than ten. Its specific antigen is unknown. Base-call qualities are not available, and no considerably larger clone is one nucleotide away.

Sequencing was performed on naive CD8+ T cells from blood, with Jurkat cell RNA spiked in. In light of the paper, this sample's cell subset or site label describes: FACS-sorted CD8+CD4-CCR7+CD45RA+ naive T cells. The receptor was derived from a human donor in good health. Some libraries in this study had Jurkat cell RNA spiked in. The chain couples TRBV12-3 or TRBV12-4 to TRBJ2-2; 8 bases in between match TRBD2. The nucleotides are TGTGCCAGCAGTGCCAGCGGGAGACCCTTCGGGGAGCTGTTTTTT. The translation is CASSASGRPFGELFF.